The present TCR beta chain was sequenced within a study of T cell changes during pregnancy in multiple sclerosis. The CDR3 contains 15 residues. The V gene end was trimmed by 3 bases and the J gene end by 6 bases; junction bases not matched to a gene: 5. In germline, CDR1 is MNHEY, CDR2 SMNVEV (reference sequence). TCRdb's table, derived via immunoSEQ multiplex PCR, lists solely in-frame clones and lacks some. Of roughly 99,000 clones in the sample, just over 90% are singletons; the top ten hold roughly 2.1%. This specimen consisted of peripheral blood, obtained after pregnancy. The receptor was isolated from a female donor in good health, enrolled as a control in a pregnancy study. V gene TRBV27 combines with J gene TRBJ2-3; 11 bases line up with TRBD2. Written as DNA, the CDR3 is TGTGCCAGCAGTTTCCTAGCGGGAGGTGTCGATACGCAGTATTTT. Translation gives CASSFLAGGVDTQYF.